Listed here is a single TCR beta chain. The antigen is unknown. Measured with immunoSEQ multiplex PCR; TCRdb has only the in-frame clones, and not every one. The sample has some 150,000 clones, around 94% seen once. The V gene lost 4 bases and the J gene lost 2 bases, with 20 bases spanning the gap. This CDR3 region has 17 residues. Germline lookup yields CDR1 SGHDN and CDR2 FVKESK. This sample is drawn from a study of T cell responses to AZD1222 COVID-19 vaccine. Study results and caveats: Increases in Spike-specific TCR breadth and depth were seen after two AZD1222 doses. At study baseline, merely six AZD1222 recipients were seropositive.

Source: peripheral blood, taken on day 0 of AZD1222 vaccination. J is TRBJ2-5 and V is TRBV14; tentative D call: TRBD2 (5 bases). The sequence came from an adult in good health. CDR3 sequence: CASSPVVAGRRQETQYF. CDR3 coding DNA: TGTGCCAGCAGCCCCGTCGTGGCGGGCAGGCGGCAAGAGACCCAGTACTTC.